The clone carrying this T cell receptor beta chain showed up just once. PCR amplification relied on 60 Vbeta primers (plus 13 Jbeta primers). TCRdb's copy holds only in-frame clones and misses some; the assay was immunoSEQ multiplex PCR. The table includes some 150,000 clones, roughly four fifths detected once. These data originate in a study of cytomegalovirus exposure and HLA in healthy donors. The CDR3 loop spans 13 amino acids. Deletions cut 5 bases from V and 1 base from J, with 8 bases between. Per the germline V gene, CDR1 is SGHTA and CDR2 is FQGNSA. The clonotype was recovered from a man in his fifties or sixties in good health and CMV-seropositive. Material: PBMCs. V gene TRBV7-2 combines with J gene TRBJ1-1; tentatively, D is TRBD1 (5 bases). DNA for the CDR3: TGTGCCAGCAGCACAGGATCGAACACTGAAGCTTTCTTT. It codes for CASSTGSNTEAFF.